This section outlines one TCR beta chain sequence together with its context. The antigen is undetermined. The CDR3 contains 15 residues. Germline assignment: CDR1 SGDLS and CDR2 YYNGEE. Trimming took 3 bases from V and 4 from J, leaving 14 bases between them. This record belongs to a study of cytomegalovirus exposure and HLA in healthy donors. The study ran its PCR with 60 Vbeta and 13 Jbeta primers. In the original processing: In a later analysis, roughly 86 million unique TCR beta chains included roughly 11 million shared by two or more donors. Repertoires were generated with immunoSEQ multiplex PCR, while TCRdb's copy carries only in-frame clones and drops some. V and J calls and clone size come straight from that table; D and trimming were deduced from the DNA. The table shows 150,000 to 200,000 clones, with 60% to 80% occurring only once. General study points: Productive status was seen about 87% or about 30% of the time for most TCR beta V segments in an earlier analysis. CMV serostatus was the only immune exposure information that was available. TCR beta V- and J-gene trimming, according to a later analysis, was linked to a missense DCLRE1C variant.

The sequence derives from a woman between 45 and 65 years old in good health and CMV-seropositive. The source material was PBMCs. V is TRBV9 and J is TRBJ1-3; D is unclear. CDR3 nucleotides: TGTGCCAGCAGCGCCTCCGCCCTGAGAGGAAACACCATATATTTT. Translation gives CASSASALRGNTIYF.